This T cell receptor beta chain came from a study of cytomegalovirus exposure and HLA in healthy donors. The V gene lost 0 bases and the J gene lost 7 bases, with 16 bases spanning the gap. The CDR3 covers 17 residues. Germline CDR1 and CDR2: SGHAT and FQNNGV. The study, taken as a whole, reports: What TCR beta sequences reportedly achieved was accurate prediction of HLA-A and HLA-B alleles in most subjects. The majority of CMV-associated TCR beta chains were reported as apparently HLA-restricted in a later analysis.

Vbeta (60) and Jbeta (13) primers were used in the PCR. Data came from immunoSEQ multiplex PCR; TCRdb stores just in-frame clones and leaves some out. The sample comprises 200,000 to 250,000 clones, almost 80% of which are singletons, and 1.5% to 2% rests with the top ten. Concerning this clone itself: The antigen is undetermined.

The chain joins TRBV11-2 to TRBJ1-6; D unresolved. The TCR comes from a man between 18 and 29 years old in good health and CMV-seronegative. Sample: PBMCs. In DNA form, the CDR3 reads TGTGCCAGCAGCTTAGAGGGAACACAGCGGTTAAATTCACCCCTCCACTTT. Encoded protein: CASSLEGTQRLNSPLHF.